A single sample is the source of the 28 T cell receptor beta chains below, sequenced in a study of cytomegalovirus exposure and HLA in healthy donors. PCR was performed using 60 Vbeta and 13 Jbeta primers. The protocol was immunoSEQ multiplex PCR, while the TCRdb copy is restricted to in-frame clones and leaves out a portion. The profile shows 120,000 or so clones, roughly four fifths of them singletons. Material: PBMCs. The source of these receptors is a man between 18 and 35 years old in good health and CMV-seronegative.

The CDR3 loop reads CASSGRGRVRGGYTF. As DNA, the CDR3 is TGTGCCAGCAGTGGGCGGGGCAGGGTTCGGGGAGGCTACACCTTC. The chain carries TRBV5-6 and TRBJ1-2; D possibly corresponds to TRBD1 (5 bases). The V end lost 5 bases, the J end lost 8 bases, and 22 bases lay between the germline ends. There are 15 residues in the CDR3. In germline, CDR1 is SGHDT, CDR2 YYEEEE.

This chain uses TRBV6-5 with TRBJ2-5; the match to TRBD2 covers 14 bases. This CDR3 is built from 15 residues. CDR1 is MNHEY, CDR2 SVGAGI, per germline. The J segment lost 7 bases and the V segment lost 6 bases, leaving 7 bases of the junction unmatched. CDR3 region: CASRFGTSGGGTQYF. CDR3 in DNA: TGTGCCAGCAGATTTGGGACTAGCGGGGGCGGGACCCAGTACTTC.

Only one count was recorded for this clone. The chain is built from TRBV29-1 and TRBJ2-3; D may be TRBD2 (6 bases). V was trimmed by 1 base and J by 5 bases, leaving 10 bases between them. Per germline, CDR1 SQVTM and CDR2 ANQGSEA. The CDR3 is 13 amino acids. The CDR3 reads CSVEGLGGDTQYF. As DNA, the CDR3 is TGCAGCGTTGAAGGACTAGGAGGAGATACGCAGTATTTT.

This chain connects TRBV29-1 to TRBJ2-3, with D tentatively TRBD1 (6 bases). Trimming pared 2 bases from V and 3 bases from J, leaving 18 bases between. CDR1 and CDR2 from the germline V gene are SQVTM and ANQGSEA. The CDR3 runs to 16 residues. The CDR3 bases are TGCAGCGTTGAACGGGACATACCGCTGGAGACAGATACGCAGTATTTT. Amino acids: CSVERDIPLETDTQYF.

The chain links TRBV19 to TRBJ1-1; a possible D gene is TRBD1 (5 bases). V lost 0 bases, J lost 0 bases, and 11 bases lay in between. The germline V gene encodes CDR1 LNHDA and CDR2 SQIVND (reference sequence). This CDR3 region has 16 residues. CDR3: CASSIELGVLNTEAFF. In nucleotides, the CDR3 is TGTGCCAGTAGTATAGAATTAGGGGTTCTGAACACTGAAGCTTTCTTT.

This chain connects TRBV11-2 to TRBJ1-1; D might be TRBD1 (6 bases). This CDR3 spans 15 amino acids. Trimming removed 4 bases at V and 1 base at J, with 13 bases between. Germline V gene data show CDR1 as SGHAT and CDR2 as FQNNGV. CDR3 bases: TGTGCCAGCAGCTCACACCCGACAGGGAACACTGAAGCTTTCTTT. It translates to CASSSHPTGNTEAFF.

CDR3 amino acids: CASSRRTALNQPQHF. Written as DNA, the CDR3 is TGTGCCAGTAGCCGGAGGACAGCCTTAAATCAGCCCCAGCATTTT. The chain carries TRBV19 and TRBJ1-5; the D gene is possibly TRBD1 (6 bases). This CDR3 has 15 amino acids. Germline CDR1 and CDR2: LNHDA and SQIVND (reference sequence). Trimming stripped 6 bases from V and 4 bases from J, with 16 bases between.

This sequence joins TRBV28 and TRBJ1-3; D remains unclear. Germline V lookup: CDR1 MDHEN, CDR2 SYDVKM. This CDR3 spans 14 amino acids. The V end was cut by 6 bases, the J end by 0 bases, with 9 bases between. CDR3 sequence reads: CASRVELSGNTIYF. The CDR3 coding sequence is TGTGCCAGCAGGGTGGAGCTCTCTGGAAACACCATATATTTT.

This sequence joins TRBV14 and TRBJ1-2; the match to TRBD1 covers 7 bases. The V gene's germline CDR1 is SGHDN and CDR2 FVKESK. The CDR3 consists of 16 residues. V trimming: 3 bases; J trimming: 5 bases; junction bases outside the gene matches: 12. As DNA, the CDR3 is TGTGCCAGCAGCCAGCAGCGAAGCACAGGGGTATATGGCTACACCTTC. This gives the protein CASSQQRSTGVYGYTF.

This sequence joins TRBV7-2 and TRBJ2-1; TRBD2 matches 9 bases. V lost 1 base to trimming and J lost 5 bases; unmatched junction nucleotides: 6. CDR1 SGHTA and CDR2 FQGNSA come from the germline V gene. The CDR3 runs 16 residues. Here the CDR3 reads CASSLGPAGGHNEQFF. In DNA form, the CDR3 reads TGTGCCAGCAGCTTAGGGCCAGCGGGGGGTCACAATGAGCAGTTCTTC. Drawing the rest from reference TRBV7-2 and TRBJ2-1, the complete variable domain is GAGVSQSPSNKVTEKGKDVELRCDPISGHTALYWYRQSLGQGLEFLIYFQGNSAPDKSGLPSDRFSAERTGGSVSTLTIQRTQQEDSAVYLCASSLGPAGGHNEQFFGPGTRLTVL.

This clone was seen a handful of times. The chain couples TRBV7-3 to TRBJ2-2; 9 bases line up with TRBD1. V trimming: 4 bases; J trimming: 4 bases; junction bases outside the gene matches: 4. CDR1 is SGHTA, CDR2 FQGTGA, per germline. The CDR3 covers 15 residues. The CDR3 protein is CASSSHRGPTGELFF. Written as DNA, the CDR3 is TGTGCCAGCAGCTCCCACAGGGGGCCCACCGGGGAGCTGTTTTTT. Full variable domain (missing parts from reference TRBV7-3 and TRBJ2-2): GAGVSQTPSNKVTEKGKYVELRCDPISGHTALYWYRQSLGQGPEFLIYFQGTGAADDSGLPNDRFFAVRPEGSVSTLKIQRTERGDSAVYLCASSSHRGPTGELFFGEGSRLTVL.

This chain connects TRBV4-2 to TRBJ1-5; unclear D gene. The V end lost 2 bases, the J end lost 9 bases, and 11 bases lay between the germline ends. The CDR3 has 13 residues. CDR1 LGHNA and CDR2 YNFKEQ come from the germline V gene. The CDR3 is CASSQNLEGPQHF. Here the CDR3 DNA reads TGTGCCAGCAGCCAAAACCTCGAGGGGCCCCAGCATTTT.

This clone was counted between two and nine times. The V and J genes are TRBV19 and TRBJ2-1, with D tentatively TRBD2 (6 bases). V lost 6 bases and J 15 bases, leaving 21 bases between the germline ends. Germline V CDR1 and CDR2: LNHDA, SQIVND (reference sequence). This CDR3 comprises 13 residues. The CDR3 nucleotides read TGTGCCAGTAGGACTACCGGGACTTCCTTTTGGTTCTTC. It translates to CASRTTGTSFWFF. Supplemented by reference TRBV19 and TRBJ2-1, the full variable domain reads DGGITQSPKYLFRKEGQNVTLSCEQNLNHDAMYWYRQDPGQGLRLIYYSQIVNDFQKGDIAEGYSVSREKKESFPLTVTSAQKNPTAFYLCASRTTGTSFWFFGPGTRLTVL.

CDR3 bases: TGTGCTAGTGGAAGACAGGGGGGCAATCAGCCCCAGCATTTT. Encoded protein: CASGRQGGNQPQHF. The chain joins TRBV12-5 to TRBJ1-5; 9 positions agree with TRBD1. Germline CDR1 LGHNT, CDR2 FRNRAP. V shed 6 bases and J 2 bases; nucleotides not matched to a gene: 2. CDR3 length equals 14 residues.

The rearrangement joins TRBV7-9 to TRBJ1-6; D perhaps matches TRBD1 (5 bases). The CDR3 covers 15 residues. The germline V and J ends were trimmed by 1 base and 7 bases, with 11 bases remaining between them. Per the germline V gene, CDR1 is SEHNR and CDR2 is FQNEAQ (reference sequence). CDR3 amino acids: CASSLEAGRNSPLHF. The CDR3 bases are TGTGCCAGCAGCTTAGAGGCAGGGAGGAATTCACCCCTCCACTTT.

The V call is TRBV6-1, the J call TRBJ1-5; the match to TRBD1 covers 11 bases. The CDR3 runs 15 residues. CDR1 and CDR2 (germline): MNHNS, SASEGT. V was pared by 5 bases and J by 10 bases, with 10 bases of the junction left unmatched. CDR3 DNA sequence: TGTGCCAGCAGTCGTGCCGGACAGGGGGCAGCTCCCCAGCATTTT. This codes for CASSRAGQGAAPQHF.

The rearrangement uses TRBV19 and TRBJ2-2; 8 nucleotides align to TRBD2. CDR3 length: 15 residues. V shed 4 bases and J 5 bases; nucleotides not matched to a gene: 6. Germline CDR1 reads LNHDA; CDR2 reads SQIVND (reference sequence). The CDR3: CASSNREGMTGELFF. Here the CDR3 DNA reads TGTGCCAGTAGTAACCGGGAGGGTATGACCGGGGAGCTGTTTTTT.

The rearrangement joins TRBV15 to TRBJ1-2; 8 bases agree with TRBD1. This CDR3 contains 14 residues. CDR1 is LNHNV, CDR2 YYDKDF, per germline (reference sequence). V gave up 2 bases and J gave up 6 bases; unmatched junction bases: 5. The CDR3: CATSRPDREHGYTF. The CDR3 bases are TGTGCCACCAGCAGACCGGACAGGGAACATGGCTACACCTTC.

This chain uses TRBV5-1 with TRBJ2-2; perhaps TRBD1 as D (5 bases). Germline CDR1 SGHRS, CDR2 YFSETQ. The CDR3 sequence is 15 residues long. V gave up 0 bases and J gave up 0 bases, with 6 bases separating them. The CDR3 sequence is CASSLETANTGELFF. As DNA, the CDR3 is TGCGCCAGCAGCTTGGAGACAGCGAACACCGGGGAGCTGTTTTTT.

This chain uses TRBV19 with TRBJ1-1; TRBD1 matches at 9 bases. The CDR3 has 15 amino acids. The germline V gene has CDR1 LNHDA and CDR2 SQIVND (reference sequence). J gave up 9 bases and V 5 bases, and 13 bases lay outside the gene matches. The CDR3 is CASSQDTTGGGQAFF. CDR3 bases: TGTGCCAGTAGTCAAGACACAACAGGGGGCGGCCAAGCTTTCTTT.

The chain combines TRBV11-2 with TRBJ1-1, with D uncertain. Trimming shortened V by 4 bases and J by 7 bases, and 13 bases separated the two germline ends. The CDR3 covers 13 residues. Per germline, CDR1 SGHAT and CDR2 FQNNGV. CDR3 sequence reads: CASSSTAAVEAFF. DNA for the CDR3: TGTGCCAGCAGCTCGACCGCAGCGGTTGAAGCTTTCTTT.

This chain uses TRBV6-5 with TRBJ1-1; a weak D match, TRBD1 (5 bases). CDR3 length: 15 residues. The germline CDR1 and CDR2 sequences are MNHEY and SVGAGI. The germline V and J ends were trimmed by 8 bases and 0 bases, with 16 bases remaining between them. The CDR3 sequence: CASAPTDSLNTEAFF. The DNA of the CDR3 is TGTGCCAGCGCTCCCACAGACAGCCTGAACACTGAAGCTTTCTTT.

This chain uses TRBV6-4 with TRBJ1-2; D perhaps matches TRBD1 (5 bases). CDR1 is MRHNA, CDR2 SNTAGT, per germline. The CDR3 runs 11 residues. Between the trimmed V and J ends, which lost 10 bases and 6 bases, there was a span of 12 bases. The CDR3 nucleotides read TGTGCCACCTTGACAGATAATGGCTACACCTTC. This sequence encodes CATLTDNGYTF.

This clone was observed a handful of times. The chain is built from TRBV6-5 and TRBJ2-7, with 8 bases matching TRBD1. The CDR3 extends over 14 amino acids. With V trimmed by 0 bases and J by 3 bases, 1 base remained unmatched. The V gene's germline CDR1 is MNHEY and CDR2 SVGAGI. CDR3 DNA: TGTGCCAGCAGTTACTCGGGACAGGTCTACGAGCAGTACTTC. Its protein is CASSYSGQVYEQYF.

In this sample, this clone turned up a few times. The rearrangement uses TRBV6-1 and TRBJ2-3; 13 bases align to TRBD2. Germline V lookup: CDR1 MNHNS, CDR2 SASEGT. CDR3 length: 15 residues. The trim removed 1 base at V and 5 bases at J, leaving 0 bases unmatched. CDR3 protein: CASSEGTSGGDTQYF. The CDR3 bases are TGTGCCAGCAGTGAAGGGACTAGCGGGGGAGATACGCAGTATTTT.

This clone turned up a few times. The chain combines TRBV2 with TRBJ1-1; TRBD1 is a possible D gene (5 bases). Germline lookup yields CDR1 SNHLY and CDR2 FYNNEI. The V and J ends lost 5 bases and 0 bases respectively, with 10 bases between them. The CDR3 has 14 residues. CDR3 bases: TGTGCCAGCAGTCCCGCAGGGTTGAACACTGAAGCTTTCTTT. It translates to CASSPAGLNTEAFF.

The count of this clone is one. The rearrangement joins TRBV5-1 to TRBJ2-4, with 7 positions matching TRBD1. Germline CDR1 and CDR2: SGHRS and YFSETQ. This CDR3 has 16 amino acids. V lost 4 bases, J lost 0 bases, and 7 bases stayed unmatched. CDR3: CASSGRQGLAKNIQYF. The CDR3 nucleotides read TGCGCCAGCAGCGGGAGACAGGGCCTAGCCAAAAACATTCAGTACTTC.

The chain combines TRBV19 with TRBJ1-5; a weak D match, TRBD1 (6 bases). The V end was cut by 11 bases, the J end by 0 bases, with 17 bases between. The length of the CDR3 is 15 residues. The germline gives CDR1 LNHDA, CDR2 SQIVND (reference sequence). CDR3 in DNA: TGTGCCTGTTCCAGGGGAATGGATAGCAATCAGCCCCAGCATTTT. Amino acids: CACSRGMDSNQPQHF.